This T cell receptor (beta chain) was retrieved from a study of blood T cell repertoires in COVID-19. Overall study: Specimens from acute and convalescent COVID-19 originated in the United States, Italy and Spain.

CDR1 is MNHEY and CDR2 is SVGAGI in the germline V gene. The J segment lost 10 bases and the V segment lost 6 bases, leaving 8 bases of the junction unmatched. This CDR3 comprises 13 residues. In the original workflow: Amplification of reference gene primers was used by the study to estimate nucleated cell counts. Generated by immunoSEQ multiplex PCR, the TCRdb table keeps only in-frame clones and is missing some. V and J calls plus clone size are reproduced from that table; the DNA served to infer D and trimming. The profile covers 250,000 to 300,000 clones, with around 91% appearing a single time and 2.1% taken by the ten largest. Recruited during active infection, patients (from Seattle) were subsequently followed longitudinally.

The specimen was peripheral blood. This chain links TRBV6-5 with TRBJ1-2; 10 bases align to TRBD1. The source is a woman in her sixties or seventies with COVID-19, enrolled during active disease. CDR3 nucleotide sequence: TGTGCCAGCAGCCCGACAGGGGGCATAGTCTACACCTTC. This encodes CASSPTGGIVYTF.